One sample yielded the 10 T cell receptor beta chains listed below, sequenced in a study of blood T cell repertoires in COVID-19. Libraries were prepared by immunoSEQ multiplex PCR; TCRdb keeps only in-frame clonotypes and omits some of them. The repertoire holds some 100,000 clones, with roughly 82% as singletons. Input material: peripheral blood. These receptors came from a man aged 50 to 60 with active or convalescent COVID-19.

The V gene is TRBV15, the J gene TRBJ1-1, with 8 bases fitting TRBD1. This CDR3 region has 14 residues. With V trimmed by 3 bases and J by 4 bases, 4 bases remained unmatched. Germline CDR1 reads LNHNV; CDR2 reads YYDKDF (reference sequence). CDR3 bases: TGTGCCACCAGCAGTACAGGGGGGGCCACTGAAGCTTTCTTT. Its protein product is CATSSTGGATEAFF. The complete variable domain, with remaining parts taken from reference TRBV15 and TRBJ1-1, reads DAMVIQNPRYQVTQFGKPVTLSCSQTLNHNVMYWYQQKSSQAPKLLFHYYDKDFNNEADTPDNFQSRRPNTSFCFLDIRSPGLGDTAMYLCATSSTGGATEAFFGQGTRLTVV.

This clone has only a few counts. This rearrangement joins TRBV7-6 to TRBJ2-3, with 10 bases matching TRBD2. This CDR3 comprises 16 residues. Germline V gene data show CDR1 as SGHVS and CDR2 as FNYEAQ. Trimming at V came to 5 bases and at J to 2 bases, leaving 7 bases not matched to a gene. The CDR3 nucleotides are TGTGCCAGCAGCCAAACTAGCGGGGTTGTCACAGATACGCAGTATTTT. Its translation: CASSQTSGVVTDTQYF. The variable domain in full, with the rest retrieved from reference TRBV7-6 and TRBJ2-3, is GAGVSQSPRYKVTKRGQDVALRCDPISGHVSLYWYRQALGQGPEFLTYFNYEAQQDKSGLPNDRFSAERPEGSISTLTIQRTEQRDSAMYRCASSQTSGVVTDTQYFGPGTRLTVL.

V is TRBV2 and J is TRBJ2-3, with 7 bases aligning to TRBD2. The V segment lost 6 bases and the J segment 2 bases; nucleotides outside the gene matches: 8. Germline V gives CDR1 SNHLY, CDR2 FYNNEI. The CDR3 covers 15 residues. The CDR3, as DNA: TGTGCCAGCAGCCTTCGGGGGGACTTCACAGATACGCAGTATTTT. Translating gives CASSLRGDFTDTQYF.

This rearrangement joins TRBV28 to TRBJ1-5; the D gene is possibly TRBD1 (5 bases). The CDR3 sequence is 16 residues long. CDR1 and CDR2 from the germline V gene are MDHEN and SYDVKM. With 4 bases removed from V and 0 bases from J, the gap between germline ends came to 13 bases. In DNA form, the CDR3 reads TGTGCCAGCAGTTCTCCGACAGCGTATAGCAATCAGCCCCAGCATTTT. This gives the protein CASSSPTAYSNQPQHF. The full variable domain, with the rest looked up from reference TRBV28 and TRBJ1-5, is DVKVTQSSRYLVKRTGEKVFLECVQDMDHENMFWYRQDPGLGLRLIYFSYDVKMKEKGDIPEGYSVSREKKERFSLILESASTNQTSMYLCASSSPTAYSNQPQHFGDGTRLSIL.

The rearrangement links TRBV27 to TRBJ2-2, with unresolved D. Between the trimmed V and J ends, which lost 5 bases and 2 bases, there was a span of 18 bases. Germline values: CDR1 MNHEY, CDR2 SMNVEV (reference sequence). This CDR3 is 17 amino acids long. The CDR3 here is CASSLTVSHLNTGELFF. The CDR3 nucleotides are TGTGCCAGCAGTCTAACCGTCTCCCATCTTAACACCGGGGAGCTGTTTTTT.

The rearrangement uses TRBV7-9 and TRBJ2-5, with D tentatively TRBD1 (6 bases). In germline, CDR1 is SEHNR, CDR2 FQNEAQ (reference sequence). The CDR3 has 14 amino acids. Deletions cut 5 bases from V and 1 base from J, with 11 bases between. The DNA of the CDR3 is TGTGCCAGCAGCCCCCAGGGGTTCCAAGAGACCCAGTACTTC. It codes for CASSPQGFQETQYF.

The chain joins TRBV5-8 to TRBJ1-2; 7 bases align to TRBD1. Looked up from germline, CDR1 is SGHTS and CDR2 is YDEGEE. Losses at the gene ends were 4 bases for V and 6 bases for J; bases not matched to a gene: 12. CDR3 length equals 15 residues. CDR3: CASSRRQGPLDGYTF. Written as DNA, the CDR3 is TGTGCCAGCAGCCGTCGACAGGGTCCCCTTGATGGCTACACCTTC.

This clone was observed a handful of times. The chain couples TRBV6-5 to TRBJ1-1; TRBD1 is a possible D gene (6 bases). The CDR3 sequence is 12 residues long. Trimming took off 10 bases at V and 3 bases at J, with 12 bases between the two ends. Germline loops: CDR1 MNHEY, CDR2 SVGAGI. The CDR3: CAIRQADTEAFF. CDR3 nucleotides: TGTGCCATCCGACAGGCTGACACTGAAGCTTTCTTT.

This clone was counted between two and nine times. The V call is TRBV6-6, the J call TRBJ1-6; D is possibly TRBD1 (6 bases). The CDR3 has 19 amino acids. V was trimmed by 5 bases and J by 4 bases, leaving 24 bases between them. Germline CDR1 and CDR2: MNHNY and SVGAGI (reference sequence). DNA for the CDR3: TGTGCCAGCAGTCAGGAGGCAGGGGCGTCGTACTCATATAATTCACCCCTCCACTTT. The encoded protein is CASSQEAGASYSYNSPLHF.

This clone was seen a few times. The chain links TRBV6-2 or TRBV6-3 to TRBJ2-1, with D hard to call. Germline-derived CDR1 and CDR2 are MNHEY and SVGEGT. The CDR3 runs 13 residues. The V and J ends lost 5 bases and 4 bases respectively, with 9 bases between them. The CDR3 nucleotides read TGTGCCAGCAGTCCGCAGGCGTACAATGAGCAGTTCTTC. Protein product: CASSPQAYNEQFF.